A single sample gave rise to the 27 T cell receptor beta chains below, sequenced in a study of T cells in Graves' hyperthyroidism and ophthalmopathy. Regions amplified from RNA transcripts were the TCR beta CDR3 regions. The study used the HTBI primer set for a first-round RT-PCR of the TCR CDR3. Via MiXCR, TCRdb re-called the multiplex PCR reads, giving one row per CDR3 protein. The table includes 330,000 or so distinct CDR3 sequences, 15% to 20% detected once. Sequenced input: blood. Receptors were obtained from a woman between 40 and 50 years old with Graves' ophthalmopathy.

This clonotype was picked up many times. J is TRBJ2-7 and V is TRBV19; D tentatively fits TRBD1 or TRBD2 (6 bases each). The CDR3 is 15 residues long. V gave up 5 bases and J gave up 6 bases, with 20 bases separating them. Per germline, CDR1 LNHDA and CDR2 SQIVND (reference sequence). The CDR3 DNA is TGTGCCAGTAGTCGGCCAGGAGGGGGGCCCAGCGAGCAGTACTTC. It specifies CASSRPGGGPSEQYF.

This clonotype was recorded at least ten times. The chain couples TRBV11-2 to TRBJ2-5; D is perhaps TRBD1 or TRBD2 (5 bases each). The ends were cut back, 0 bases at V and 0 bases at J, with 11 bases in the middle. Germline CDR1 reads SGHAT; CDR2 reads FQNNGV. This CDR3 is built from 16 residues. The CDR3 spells CASSLDIEGHQETQYF. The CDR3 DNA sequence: TGTGCCAGCAGCTTAGATATTGAGGGGCACCAAGAGACCCAGTACTTC.

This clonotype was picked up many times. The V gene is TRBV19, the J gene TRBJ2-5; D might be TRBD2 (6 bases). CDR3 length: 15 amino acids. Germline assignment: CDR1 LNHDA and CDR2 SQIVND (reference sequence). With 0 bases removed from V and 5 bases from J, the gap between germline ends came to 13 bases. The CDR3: CASSIDLGGKETQYF. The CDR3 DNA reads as TGTGCCAGTAGTATAGATCTTGGGGGGAAGGAGACCCAGTACTTC.

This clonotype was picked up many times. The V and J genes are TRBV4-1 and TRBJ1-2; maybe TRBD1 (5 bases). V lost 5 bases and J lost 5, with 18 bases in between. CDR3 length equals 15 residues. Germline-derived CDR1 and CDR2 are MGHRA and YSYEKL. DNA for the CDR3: TGCGCCAGCAGCTCCCCAACCGGGACGGATTATGGCTACACCTTC. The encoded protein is CASSSPTGTDYGYTF.

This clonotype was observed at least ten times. CDR3 bases: TGTGCCAGCAGCCCATTTCCTAGCGTAGAGTACGAGCAGTACTTC. Translated, it gives CASSPFPSVEYEQYF. V is TRBV7-2 and J is TRBJ2-7, with TRBD2 as a possible D gene (6 bases). Per germline, CDR1 SGHTA and CDR2 FQGNSA. Trimming left V 5 bases short and J 4 bases short, with 18 bases between. The CDR3 spans 15 residues.

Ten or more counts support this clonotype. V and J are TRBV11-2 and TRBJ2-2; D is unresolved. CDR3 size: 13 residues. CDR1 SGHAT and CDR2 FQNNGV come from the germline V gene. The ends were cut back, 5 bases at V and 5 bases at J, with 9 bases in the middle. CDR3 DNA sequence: TGTGCCAGCAGCCCCCGGTCAACCGGGGAGCTGTTTTTT. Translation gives CASSPRSTGELFF.

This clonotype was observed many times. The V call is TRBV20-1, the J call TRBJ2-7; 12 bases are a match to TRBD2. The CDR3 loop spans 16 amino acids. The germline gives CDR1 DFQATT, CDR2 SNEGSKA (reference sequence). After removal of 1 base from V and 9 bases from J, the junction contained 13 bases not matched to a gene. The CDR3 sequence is CSARAVTGLAGTGQYF. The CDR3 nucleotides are TGCAGTGCTAGAGCCGTTACTGGACTAGCGGGAACTGGGCAGTACTTC.

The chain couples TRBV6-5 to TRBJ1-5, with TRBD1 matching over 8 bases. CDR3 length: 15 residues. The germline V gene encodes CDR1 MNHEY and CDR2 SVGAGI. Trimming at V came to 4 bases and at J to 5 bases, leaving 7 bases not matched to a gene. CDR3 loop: CASSLDRGAHQPQHF. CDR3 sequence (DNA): TGTGCCAGCAGTTTAGACAGGGGCGCACATCAGCCCCAGCATTTT.

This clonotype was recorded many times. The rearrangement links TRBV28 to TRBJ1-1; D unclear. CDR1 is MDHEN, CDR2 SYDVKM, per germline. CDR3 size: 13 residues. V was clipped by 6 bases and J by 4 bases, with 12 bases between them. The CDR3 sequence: CASSPSLRTEAFF. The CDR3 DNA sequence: TGTGCCAGCAGCCCGTCCCTGCGCACTGAAGCTTTCTTT.

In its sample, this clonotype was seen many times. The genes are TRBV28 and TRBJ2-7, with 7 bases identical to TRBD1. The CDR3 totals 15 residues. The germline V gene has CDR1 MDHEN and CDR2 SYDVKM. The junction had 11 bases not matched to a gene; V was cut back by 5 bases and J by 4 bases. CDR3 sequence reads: CASSPLDRITYEQYF. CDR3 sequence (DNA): TGTGCCAGCAGTCCGCTGGACAGGATCACTTACGAGCAGTACTTC.

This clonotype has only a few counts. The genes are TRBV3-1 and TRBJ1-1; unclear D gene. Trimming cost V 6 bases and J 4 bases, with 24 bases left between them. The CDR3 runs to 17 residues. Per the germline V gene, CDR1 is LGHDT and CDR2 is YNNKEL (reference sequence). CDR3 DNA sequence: TGTGCCAGCAGTCCAATGATACACCGGGGATTTGCCACTGAAGCTTTCTTT. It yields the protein CASSPMIHRGFATEAFF.

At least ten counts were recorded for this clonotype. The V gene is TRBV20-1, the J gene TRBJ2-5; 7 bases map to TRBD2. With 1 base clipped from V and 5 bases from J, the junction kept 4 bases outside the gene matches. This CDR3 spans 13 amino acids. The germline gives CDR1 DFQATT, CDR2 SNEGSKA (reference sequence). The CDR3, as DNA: TGCAGTGCTAGAGTGGGGGGGAGGGAGACCCAGTACTTC. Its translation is CSARVGGRETQYF.

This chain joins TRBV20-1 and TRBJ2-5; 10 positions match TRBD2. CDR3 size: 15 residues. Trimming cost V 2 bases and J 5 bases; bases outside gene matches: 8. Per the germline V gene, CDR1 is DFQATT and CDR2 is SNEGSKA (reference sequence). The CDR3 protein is CSARRLAGAWETQYF. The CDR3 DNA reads TGCAGTGCTAGACGGCTAGCGGGAGCTTGGGAGACCCAGTACTTC.

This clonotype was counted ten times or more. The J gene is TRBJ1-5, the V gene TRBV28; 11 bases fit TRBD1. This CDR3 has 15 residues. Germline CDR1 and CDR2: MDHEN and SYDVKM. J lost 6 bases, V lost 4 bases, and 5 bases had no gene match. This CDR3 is CASSSPGTGGQPQHF. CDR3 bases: TGTGCCAGCAGTTCCCCCGGGACAGGGGGTCAGCCCCAGCATTTT. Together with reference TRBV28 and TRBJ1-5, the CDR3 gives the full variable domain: DVKVTQSSRYLVKRTGEKVFLECVQDMDHENMFWYRQDPGLGLRLIYFSYDVKMKEKGDIPEGYSVSREKKERFSLILESASTNQTSMYLCASSSPGTGGQPQHFGDGTRLSIL.

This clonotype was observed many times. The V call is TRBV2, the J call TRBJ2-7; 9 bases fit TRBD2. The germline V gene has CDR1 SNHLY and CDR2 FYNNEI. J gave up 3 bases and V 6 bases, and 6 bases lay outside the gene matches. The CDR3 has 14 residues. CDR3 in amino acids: CASRSGTSFYEQYF. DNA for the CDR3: TGTGCCAGCAGGAGCGGGACTAGCTTCTACGAGCAGTACTTC.

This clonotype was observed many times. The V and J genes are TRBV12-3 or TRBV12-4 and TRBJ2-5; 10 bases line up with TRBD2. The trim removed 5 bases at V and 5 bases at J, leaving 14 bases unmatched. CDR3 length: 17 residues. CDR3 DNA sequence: TGTGCCAGCAGTCCCCAAATAACTAGCGGGATCGCGGAGACCCAGTACTTC. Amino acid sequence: CASSPQITSGIAETQYF.

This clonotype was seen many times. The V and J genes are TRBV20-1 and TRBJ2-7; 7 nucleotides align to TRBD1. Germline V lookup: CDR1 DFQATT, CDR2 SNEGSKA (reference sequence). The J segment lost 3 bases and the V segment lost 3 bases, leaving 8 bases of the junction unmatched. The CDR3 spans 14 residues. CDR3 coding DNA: TGCAGTGCTAGTCACAGGGGTCGGGACTACGAGCAGTACTTC. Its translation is CSASHRGRDYEQYF.

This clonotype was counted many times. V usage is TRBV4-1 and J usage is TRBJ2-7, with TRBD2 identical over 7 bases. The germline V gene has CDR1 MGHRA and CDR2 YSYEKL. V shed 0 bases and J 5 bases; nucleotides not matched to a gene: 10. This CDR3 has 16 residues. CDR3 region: CASSQELAGVRDEQYF. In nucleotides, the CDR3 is TGCGCCAGCAGCCAAGAGCTGGCGGGAGTGAGGGACGAGCAGTACTTC.

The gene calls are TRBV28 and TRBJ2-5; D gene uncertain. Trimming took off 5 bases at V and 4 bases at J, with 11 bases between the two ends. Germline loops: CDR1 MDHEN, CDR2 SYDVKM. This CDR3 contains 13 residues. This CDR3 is CASSPLGRETQYF. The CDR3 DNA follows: TGTGCCAGCAGTCCCCTCGGCAGAGAGACCCAGTACTTC.

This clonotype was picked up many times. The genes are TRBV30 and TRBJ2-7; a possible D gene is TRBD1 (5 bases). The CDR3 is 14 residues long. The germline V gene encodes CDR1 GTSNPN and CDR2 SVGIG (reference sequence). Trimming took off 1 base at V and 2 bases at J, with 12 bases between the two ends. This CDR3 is CAWSAGHLTYEQYF. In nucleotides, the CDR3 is TGTGCCTGGAGTGCAGGACACTTGACCTACGAGCAGTACTTC.

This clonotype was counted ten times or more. CDR3 coding DNA: TGTGCCAGCAGTCCCTTGGGTAGCGGAACAGGAGGTGGGCAAGAGACCCAGTACTTC. Its protein is CASSPLGSGTGGGQETQYF. The rearrangement links TRBV6-4 to TRBJ2-5, with D perhaps TRBD2 (6 bases). Deletions cut 5 bases from V and 2 bases from J, with 27 bases between. The CDR3 is 19 residues long. CDR1 is MRHNA, CDR2 SNTAGT, per germline.

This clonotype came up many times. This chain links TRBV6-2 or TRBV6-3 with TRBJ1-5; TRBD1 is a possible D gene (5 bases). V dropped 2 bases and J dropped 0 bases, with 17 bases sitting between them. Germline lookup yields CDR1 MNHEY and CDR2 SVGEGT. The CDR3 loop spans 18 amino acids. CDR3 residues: CASSYLPGGGNSNQPQHF. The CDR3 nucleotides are TGTGCCAGCAGTTACCTCCCCGGGGGAGGGAATAGCAATCAGCCCCAGCATTTT.

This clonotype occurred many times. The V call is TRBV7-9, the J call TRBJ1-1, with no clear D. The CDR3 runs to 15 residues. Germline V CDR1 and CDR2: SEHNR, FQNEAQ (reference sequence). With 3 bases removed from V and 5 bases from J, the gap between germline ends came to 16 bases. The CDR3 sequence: CASSLFSGSWTEAFF. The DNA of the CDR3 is TGTGCCAGCAGCTTGTTTTCCGGGAGTTGGACTGAAGCTTTCTTT. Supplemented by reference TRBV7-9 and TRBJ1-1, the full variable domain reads DTGVSQNPRHKITKRGQNVTFRCDPISEHNRLYWYRQTLGQGPEFLTYFQNEAQLEKSRLLSDRFSAERPKGSFSTLEIQRTEQGDSAMYLCASSLFSGSWTEAFFGQGTRLTVV.

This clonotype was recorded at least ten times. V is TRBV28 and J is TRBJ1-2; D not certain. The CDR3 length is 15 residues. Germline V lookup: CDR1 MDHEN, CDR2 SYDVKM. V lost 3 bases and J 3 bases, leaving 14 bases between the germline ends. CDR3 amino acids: CASSFSPVGHYGYTF. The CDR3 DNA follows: TGTGCCAGCAGTTTTAGCCCAGTCGGCCACTATGGCTACACCTTC.

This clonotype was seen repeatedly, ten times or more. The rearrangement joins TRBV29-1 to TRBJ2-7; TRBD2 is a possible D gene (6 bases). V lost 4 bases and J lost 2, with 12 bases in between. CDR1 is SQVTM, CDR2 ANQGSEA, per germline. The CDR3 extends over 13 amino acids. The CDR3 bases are TGCAGCGTTGGGGCTAGCGAACCCTACGAGCAGTACTTC. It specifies CSVGASEPYEQYF.

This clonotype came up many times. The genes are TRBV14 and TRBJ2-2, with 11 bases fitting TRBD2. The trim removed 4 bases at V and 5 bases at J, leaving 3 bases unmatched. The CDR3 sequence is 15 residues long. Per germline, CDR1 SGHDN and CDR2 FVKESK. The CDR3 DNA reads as TGTGCCAGCAGCCTAAGGACTAGCGGGACCGGGGAGCTGTTTTTT. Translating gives CASSLRTSGTGELFF.

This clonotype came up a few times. The CDR3 reads CASSVNRGLRSGELFF. The CDR3 coding sequence is TGTGCCAGCAGTGTCAACAGGGGTCTGCGCTCCGGGGAGCTGTTTTTT. The chain combines TRBV28 with TRBJ2-2; 7 positions agree with TRBD1. Germline V gives CDR1 MDHEN, CDR2 SYDVKM. The CDR3 covers 16 residues. V was pared by 5 bases and J by 6 bases, with 12 bases of the junction left unmatched.